Listed below are T cell receptor beta chains from one sample, sequenced in a study of regulatory T cells in long-lasting Graves disease. MiXCR, run by TCRdb on the multiplex PCR reads, gives a single entry per CDR3 protein. Here the sample spans roughly 450,000 distinct CDR3 sequences, roughly 22% being singletons. The specimen comprised peripheral blood mononuclear cells (PBMCs), sampled when the disease was refractory, from a patient treated with antithyroid drugs. The origin of the receptors is a female donor with Graves disease. CDR3s include the opening cysteine and the closing phenylalanine or tryptophan. A D gene is named only where the DNA matches it firmly. Size is stated for part of the rows, as once, few or many counts, or as a class when the clone is expanded.

>TRBV7-2|15|.|.|TRBJ2-7
CASSWGGVSSYEQYF
TGTGCCAGCAGCTGGGGTGGGGTCAGCTCCTACGAGCAGTACTTC
>TRBV2|14|many|.|TRBJ1-1
CASSRWGSNTEAFF
TGTGCCAGCTCCCGGTGGGGATCGAACACTGAAGCTTTCTTT
>TRBV3-1|15|few|.|TRBJ1-4
CASSQMSTGNEKLFF
TGTGCCAGCAGCCAAATGTCGACCGGTAATGAAAAACTGTTTTTT
>TRBV7-2|15|many|.|TRBJ2-7
CASSQFSGDLYEQYF
TGTGCCAGCAGCCAATTTAGCGGAGATCTCTACGAGCAGTACTTC
>TRBV11-1|16|many|.|TRBJ2-5
CASSLEPVSIVETQYF
TGTGCCAGCAGCTTAGAGCCAGTTTCGATCGTAGAGACCCAGTACTTC
>TRBV20-1|14|many|TRBD1|TRBJ1-2
CSARDMYRGYGYTF
TGCAGTGCTAGAGATATGTACAGGGGCTATGGCTACACCTTC
>TRBV5-5|13|many|.|TRBJ1-6
CASSFLDQGPLHF
TGTGCCAGCAGCTTCCTAGACCAGGGACCCCTCCACTTT
>TRBV6-5|17|few|.|TRBJ1-5
CASSYSLGSYSNQPQHF
TGTGCCAGCAGTTACTCGCTAGGGTCCTATAGCAATCAGCCCCAGCATTTT
>TRBV7-9|15|.|.|TRBJ2-2
CASSNTPGPTGELFF
TGTGCCAGCAGCAACACACCGGGGCCGACCGGGGAGCTGTTTTTT
>TRBV20-1|15|many|TRBD1|TRBJ1-1
CSALQGADGDTEAFF
TGCAGTGCGCTACAGGGGGCAGACGGAGACACTGAAGCTTTCTTT
>TRBV6-1|14|many|.|TRBJ2-7
CASSEFYIPNEQYF
TGTGCCAGCAGTGAATTTTACATCCCAAACGAGCAGTACTTC
>TRBV30|13|many|.|TRBJ1-1
CAWDKLRGTEAFF
TGTGCCTGGGACAAGTTAAGAGGCACTGAAGCTTTCTTT
>TRBV28|13|.|.|TRBJ1-5
CASSPGGAQPQHF
TGTGCCAGCAGCCCTGGTGGGGCTCAGCCCCAGCATTTT
>TRBV9|15|few|TRBD1|TRBJ1-2
CASSVGDRGSYGYTF
TGTGCCAGCAGCGTGGGAGACAGGGGGTCCTATGGCTACACCTTC
>TRBV28|12|many|.|TRBJ1-5
CATDRVIQPQHF
TGTGCCACCGACCGGGTGATCCAGCCCCAGCATTTT
>TRBV7-8|14|many|.|TRBJ1-1
CASSAGVPNTEAFF
TGTGCCAGCAGCGCAGGCGTCCCGAACACTGAAGCTTTCTTT